Shown below are 14 T cell receptor beta chains from a single sample sequenced in a study of early T cells in non-severe SARS-CoV-2 infection. In TCRdb, the 5' RACE reads were re-called with MiXCR into one record per CDR3 protein. The data hold 45,000 or so distinct CDR3 sequences, with less than 8.5% observed a single time. Sequenced sample: whole blood. These receptors were collected from an adult who was a healthcare worker with PCR-confirmed SARS-CoV-2 infection or an uninfected control (not recorded which).

The V call is TRBV19, the J call TRBJ2-4; TRBD2 matches at 7 bases. V lost 4 bases, J lost 6 bases, and 6 bases stayed unmatched. CDR3 size: 14 residues. The germline V gene has CDR1 LNHDA and CDR2 SQIVND (reference sequence). The chain's CDR3 is CASSTRGGRNIQYF. CDR3 coding DNA: TGTGCCAGTAGTACGAGGGGCGGGAGAAACATTCAGTACTTC.

Many counts were recorded for this clonotype. The V gene is TRBV6-6, the J gene TRBJ1-5; a weak D match, TRBD1 (5 bases). The germline V gene has CDR1 MNHNY and CDR2 SVGAGI (reference sequence). The CDR3 runs to 13 residues. V was cut by 6 bases and J by 6 bases, with 12 bases left in between. The CDR3 DNA follows: TGTGCCAGCAGCCGCCTTAGGGGTCAGCCCCAGCATTTT. This gives the protein CASSRLRGQPQHF.

The gene calls are TRBV20-1 and TRBJ1-1, with D hard to call. The germline gives CDR1 DFQATT, CDR2 SNEGSKA (reference sequence). This CDR3 contains 13 residues. V was cut by 3 bases and J by 7 bases, with 15 bases left in between. The chain's CDR3 is CSARGLEFGEAFF. The DNA for the CDR3 is TGCAGTGCTAGGGGCCTCGAGTTTGGTGAAGCTTTCTTT.

This chain connects TRBV25-1 to TRBJ2-3; 7 bases map to TRBD2. In germline, CDR1 is MGHDK, CDR2 SYGVNS. This CDR3 region has 15 residues. V trimming: 7 bases; J trimming: 0 bases; junction bases outside the gene matches: 7. The CDR3 here is CASTSGGVSTDTQYF. The CDR3 bases are TGTGCCAGCACTAGCGGTGGAGTTAGCACAGATACGCAGTATTTT.

This clonotype was found a few times. The chain has TRBV10-3 and TRBJ2-3, with 12 bases matching TRBD2. From germline, CDR1 is ENHRY and CDR2 SYGVKD. The ends lost 2 bases at V and 2 bases at J; junction bases unmatched: 8. The CDR3 sequence is 18 residues long. CDR3 amino acids: CAISELRLAGAYTDTQYF. The CDR3 DNA is TGTGCCATCAGTGAGCTCCGACTAGCGGGGGCTTACACAGATACGCAGTATTTT.

In regard to this clonotype: This sequence may be a read error, since a much larger clone differs from it by one base. CDR3 in amino acids: CSARDGRGNTEAFF. The CDR3 region has the DNA TGCAGTGCTAGAGATGGGAGGGGGAACACTGAAGCTTTCTTT. The V and J genes are TRBV20-1 and TRBJ1-1; D is possibly TRBD1 (5 bases). From germline, CDR1 is DFQATT and CDR2 SNEGSKA (reference sequence). There are 14 residues in the CDR3. Trimming stripped 0 bases from V and 1 base from J, with 9 bases between.

This CDR3 is CASSQEPLQPQHF. CDR3 DNA sequence: TGCGCCAGCAGCCAAGAACCCTTGCAGCCCCAGCATTTT. J is TRBJ1-5 and V is TRBV4-1; D unresolved. CDR3 length: 13 amino acids. Per germline, CDR1 MGHRA and CDR2 YSYEKL. V dropped 0 bases and J dropped 7 bases, with 7 bases sitting between them.

Only a few counts were recorded for this clonotype. The J gene is TRBJ2-7, the V gene TRBV6-5; D remains unclear. The V gene lost 2 bases and the J gene lost 2 bases, with 10 bases spanning the gap. CDR1 is MNHEY, CDR2 SVGAGI, per germline. The CDR3 loop spans 14 amino acids. CDR3 coding DNA: TGTGCCAGCAGTTACGGTGTAGGAACCTACGAGCAGTACTTC. It is translated as CASSYGVGTYEQYF.

Many counts were recorded for this clonotype. The chain couples TRBV12-3 or TRBV12-4 to TRBJ2-3; 9 nucleotides line up with TRBD1. Trimming took 8 bases from V and 6 from J; bases not matched to a gene: 3. The CDR3 is made up of 12 amino acids. CDR3 loop: CASGTGWDTQYF. The CDR3 DNA follows: TGTGCCAGCGGGACAGGGTGGGATACGCAGTATTTT.

This clonotype has only a few counts. V gene TRBV5-6 combines with J gene TRBJ2-5; 12 bases match TRBD1. Germline V gives CDR1 SGHDT, CDR2 YYEEEE. V lost 1 base to trimming and J lost 4 bases; unmatched junction nucleotides: 2. The CDR3 has 15 amino acids. The CDR3 sequence is CASSLWDRGRETQYF. CDR3 nucleotides: TGTGCCAGCAGCTTGTGGGACAGGGGGCGAGAGACCCAGTACTTC.

This rearrangement joins TRBV24-1 to TRBJ1-5; D remains unclear. V lost 2 bases, J lost 7 bases, and 14 bases lay in between. Per germline, CDR1 KGHDR and CDR2 SFDVKD. The CDR3 totals 15 residues. As DNA, the CDR3 is TGTGCCACCAGTGATTCGGGCCCTACTCGCCAGCCCCAGCATTTT. Encoded protein: CATSDSGPTRQPQHF.

The genes are TRBV11-2 and TRBJ2-2; D remains unclear. With 4 bases removed from V and 6 bases from J, the gap between germline ends came to 12 bases. The length of the CDR3 is 14 residues. CDR1 is SGHAT, CDR2 FQNNGV, per germline. DNA of the CDR3: TGTGCCAGCAGCTACACATGGGGATCCGGGGAGCTGTTTTTT. Its protein is CASSYTWGSGELFF.

At least ten counts were recorded for this clonotype. The chain has TRBV6-2 or TRBV6-3 and TRBJ1-5; the D gene is possibly TRBD1 (6 bases). This CDR3 region has 15 residues. The V gene lost 10 bases and the J gene lost 1 base, with 17 bases spanning the gap. CDR1 is MNHEY and CDR2 is SVGEGT in the germline V gene. CDR3 DNA sequence: TGTGCCACCCTCAGGGGATTGCTCAGCAATCAGCCCCAGCATTTT. This translates into CATLRGLLSNQPQHF.

The gene calls are TRBV12-3 or TRBV12-4 and TRBJ2-3, with D tentatively TRBD1 (5 bases). Trimming removed 3 bases from V and 8 bases from J, with 12 bases in between. The CDR3 length is 13 residues. Here the CDR3 reads CASSFLREGTQYF. The DNA of the CDR3 is TGTGCCAGCAGTTTCCTCAGGGAAGGTACGCAGTATTTT.